This is a list of T cell receptor beta chains from one sample in a study of CD4 T cells in relation to SARS-CoV-2 and coronaviruses. These receptors' targets are unknown. Some clones are missing from TCRdb's copy, which holds only in-frame ones; the method was immunoSEQ multiplex PCR. The sample consists of approximately 20,000 clones, 70% to 80% of them appearing once. Sequenced sample: CD4+ T cells from PBMCs, cultured in vitro. The receptors were gathered from a human donor in good health. Both conserved end residues are part of each CDR3. The order of the fields is V gene, D gene, clone size, CDR3 length, J gene, CDR3 protein, CDR3 DNA. A D gene is named only where the DNA matches it firmly. For some rows the clone size is stated as once, few or many, or as a class when expanded; others skip it.

V: TRBV10-3
D: TRBD1
size: .
length: 15
J: TRBJ2-7
CDR3: CAISGDPGQGGEQYF
DNA: TGTGCCATCAGTGGAGACCCGGGACAGGGAGGCGAGCAGTACTTC

V: TRBV9
D: .
size: .
length: 14
J: TRBJ1-2
CDR3: CASSPLGDYYGYTF
DNA: TGTGCCAGCAGCCCTCTGGGGGACTACTATGGCTACACCTTC

V: TRBV29-1
D: TRBD2
size: once
length: 13
J: TRBJ2-1
CDR3: CSVAAGDGNEQFF
DNA: TGCAGCGTTGCGGCGGGAGATGGGAATGAGCAGTTCTTC

V: TRBV2
D: TRBD1
size: .
length: 14
J: TRBJ1-2
CDR3: CASGAEGAVPGYTF
DNA: TGTGCCAGCGGGGCGGAGGGGGCGGTTCCGGGCTACACCTTC

V: TRBV29-1
D: .
size: .
length: 14
J: TRBJ1-1
CDR3: CSVDAVSLNTEAFF
DNA: TGCAGCGTTGACGCGGTGAGTTTGAACACTGAAGCTTTCTTT

V: TRBV2
D: .
size: medium-sized
length: 14
J: TRBJ2-7
CDR3: CASSVGGTAYEQYF
DNA: TGTGCCAGCAGTGTTGGGGGAACTGCCTACGAGCAGTACTTC

V: TRBV28
D: TRBD2
size: .
length: 15
J: TRBJ2-5
CDR3: CASSPREGGVETQYF
DNA: TGTGCCAGCAGCCCACGGGAGGGGGGTGTCGAGACCCAGTACTTC

V: TRBV6-6
D: .
size: .
length: 19
J: TRBJ1-2
CDR3: CASSLPIPLPTQTDYGYTF
DNA: TGTGCCAGCAGTCTACCCATACCGCTTCCGACGCAGACCGACTATGGCTACACCTTC

V: TRBV5-1
D: .
size: .
length: 14
J: TRBJ2-1
CDR3: CASSLGAVGNEQFF
DNA: TGCGCCAGCAGCTTGGGGGCGGTAGGGAATGAGCAGTTCTTC

V: TRBV18
D: TRBD1
size: .
length: 15
J: TRBJ1-4
CDR3: CASSPRGATNEKLFF
DNA: TGTGCCAGCTCACCCAGGGGGGCAACTAATGAAAAACTGTTTTTT

V: TRBV30
D: TRBD1
size: .
length: 12
J: TRBJ1-5
CDR3: CAFDRVNQPQHF
DNA: TGTGCCTTTGACAGGGTTAATCAGCCCCAGCATTTT

V: TRBV19
D: .
size: once
length: 15
J: TRBJ1-4
CDR3: CASSIVAQGSEKLFF
DNA: TGTGCCAGTAGTATAGTCGCTCAGGGAAGTGAAAAACTGTTTTTT

V: TRBV6-6
D: TRBD1
size: .
length: 15
J: TRBJ1-2
CDR3: CASSSGTGFFYGYTF
DNA: TGTGCCAGCAGCTCCGGGACAGGGTTCTTCTATGGCTACACCTTC

V: TRBV5-8
D: .
size: .
length: 15
J: TRBJ1-2
CDR3: CASSRLGEGSYGYTF
DNA: TGTGCCAGCAGCCGTTTAGGGGAGGGAAGCTATGGCTACACCTTC

V: TRBV7-9
D: TRBD1
size: few
length: 13
J: TRBJ1-2
CDR3: CATGTEANYGYTF
DNA: TGTGCCACCGGGACAGAAGCTAACTATGGCTACACCTTC

V: TRBV24-1
D: TRBD2
size: .
length: 17
J: TRBJ2-3
CDR3: CATSVSGRVESTDTQYF
DNA: TGTGCCACCAGTGTGAGCGGGAGGGTAGAGAGCACAGATACGCAGTATTTT